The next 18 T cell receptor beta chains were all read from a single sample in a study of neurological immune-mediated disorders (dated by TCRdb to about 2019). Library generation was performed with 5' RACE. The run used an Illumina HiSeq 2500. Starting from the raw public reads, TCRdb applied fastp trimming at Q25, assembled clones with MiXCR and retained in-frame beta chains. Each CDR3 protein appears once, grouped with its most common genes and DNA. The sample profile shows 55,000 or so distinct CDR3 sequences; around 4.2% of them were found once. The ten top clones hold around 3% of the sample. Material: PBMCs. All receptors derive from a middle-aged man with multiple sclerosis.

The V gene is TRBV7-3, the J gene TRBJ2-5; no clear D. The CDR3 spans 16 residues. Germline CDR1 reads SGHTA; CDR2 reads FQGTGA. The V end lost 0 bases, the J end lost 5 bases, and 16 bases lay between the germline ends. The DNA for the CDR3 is TGTGCCAGCAGCTTAACAGGGTTGGTACAAAAGGAGACCCAGTACTTC. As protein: CASSLTGLVQKETQYF.

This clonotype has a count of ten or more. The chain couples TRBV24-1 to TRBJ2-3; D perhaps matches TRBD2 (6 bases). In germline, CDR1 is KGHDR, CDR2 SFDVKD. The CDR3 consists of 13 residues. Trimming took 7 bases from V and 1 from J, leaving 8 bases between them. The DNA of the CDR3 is TGTGCCACCAGCGGAGGGGGCACAGATACGCAGTATTTT. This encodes CATSGGGTDTQYF.

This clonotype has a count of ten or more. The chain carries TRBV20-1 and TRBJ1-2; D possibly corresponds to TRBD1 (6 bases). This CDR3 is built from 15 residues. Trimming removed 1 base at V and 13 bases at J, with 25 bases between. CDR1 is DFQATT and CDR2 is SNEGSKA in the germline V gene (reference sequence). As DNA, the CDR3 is TGCAGTGCTAGAGTACTTGACCGACAGACGGGGGCCTGCACCTTC. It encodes CSARVLDRQTGACTF.

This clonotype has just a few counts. CDR3 residues: CASSSSVGGNEQFF. The CDR3 DNA reads TGTGCCAGCAGCTCTAGCGTCGGAGGCAATGAGCAGTTCTTC. The chain couples TRBV5-5 to TRBJ2-1, with D perhaps TRBD2 (6 bases). Between the trimmed V and J ends, which lost 3 bases and 6 bases, there was a span of 13 bases. The germline gives CDR1 SGHKS, CDR2 YYEKEE (reference sequence). CDR3 length equals 14 residues.

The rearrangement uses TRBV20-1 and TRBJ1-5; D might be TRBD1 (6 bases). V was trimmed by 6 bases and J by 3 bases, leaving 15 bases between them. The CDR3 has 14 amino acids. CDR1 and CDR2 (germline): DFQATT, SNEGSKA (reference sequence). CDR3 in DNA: TGCAGTGCCGGGGGGGCAGATCACAATCAGCCCCAGCATTTT. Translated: CSAGGADHNQPQHF.

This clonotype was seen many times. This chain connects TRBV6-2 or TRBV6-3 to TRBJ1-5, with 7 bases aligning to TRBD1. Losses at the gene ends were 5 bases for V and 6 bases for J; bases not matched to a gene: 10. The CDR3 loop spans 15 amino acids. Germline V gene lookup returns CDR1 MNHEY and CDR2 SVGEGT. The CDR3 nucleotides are TGTGCCAGCAGTCAAACGACAGGGCTCCCTCAGCCCCAGCATTTT. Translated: CASSQTTGLPQPQHF.

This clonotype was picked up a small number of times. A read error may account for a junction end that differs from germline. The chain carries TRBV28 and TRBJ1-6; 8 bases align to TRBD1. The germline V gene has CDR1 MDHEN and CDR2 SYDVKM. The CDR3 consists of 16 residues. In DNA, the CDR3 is TGTGCCAGCAGTACGGGGACAGGCCTGTATAATTCACCCCTCAACTTT. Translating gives CASSTGTGLYNSPLNF.

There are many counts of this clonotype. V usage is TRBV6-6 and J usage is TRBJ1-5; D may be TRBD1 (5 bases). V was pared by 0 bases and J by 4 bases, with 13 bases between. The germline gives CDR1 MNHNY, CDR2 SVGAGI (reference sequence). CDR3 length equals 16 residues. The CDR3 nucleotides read TGTGCCAGCAGTTACTCAACCGGGACGGCAAATCAGCCCCAGCATTTT. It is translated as CASSYSTGTANQPQHF.

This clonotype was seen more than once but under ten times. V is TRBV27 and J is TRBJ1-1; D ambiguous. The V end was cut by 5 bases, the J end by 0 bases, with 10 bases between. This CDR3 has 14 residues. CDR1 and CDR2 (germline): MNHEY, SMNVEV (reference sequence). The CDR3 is CASSRGRLNTEAFF. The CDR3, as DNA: TGTGCCAGCAGTCGAGGGAGGTTGAACACTGAAGCTTTCTTT.

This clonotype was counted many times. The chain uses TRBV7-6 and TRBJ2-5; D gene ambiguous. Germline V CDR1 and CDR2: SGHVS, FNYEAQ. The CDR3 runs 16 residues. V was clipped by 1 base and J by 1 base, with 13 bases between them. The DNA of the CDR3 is TGTGCCAGCAGCTTAGATCGGACCCATCTCCAAGAGACCCAGTACTTC. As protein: CASSLDRTHLQETQYF.

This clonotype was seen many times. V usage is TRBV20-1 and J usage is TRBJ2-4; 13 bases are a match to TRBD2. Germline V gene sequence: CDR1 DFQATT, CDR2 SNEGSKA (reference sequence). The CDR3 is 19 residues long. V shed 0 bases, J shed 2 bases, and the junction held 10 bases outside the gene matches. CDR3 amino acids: CSARELELAGGPTKNIQYF. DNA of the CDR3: TGCAGTGCTAGAGAGTTGGAACTAGCGGGGGGGCCGACCAAAAACATTCAGTACTTC.

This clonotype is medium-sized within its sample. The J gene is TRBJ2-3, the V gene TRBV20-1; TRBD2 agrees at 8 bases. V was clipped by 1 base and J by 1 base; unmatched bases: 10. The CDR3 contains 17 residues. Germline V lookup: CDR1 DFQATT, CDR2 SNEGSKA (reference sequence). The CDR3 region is CSARGAERGPRTDTQYF. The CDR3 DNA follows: TGCAGTGCTAGAGGAGCCGAGCGGGGGCCCCGCACAGATACGCAGTATTTT.

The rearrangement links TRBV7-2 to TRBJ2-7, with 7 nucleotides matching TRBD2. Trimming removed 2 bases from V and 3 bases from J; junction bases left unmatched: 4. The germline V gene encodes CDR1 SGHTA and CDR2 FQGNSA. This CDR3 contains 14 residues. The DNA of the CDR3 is TGTGCCAGCAGCTTAACAGCGGGGAGCTACGAGCAGTACTTC. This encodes CASSLTAGSYEQYF.

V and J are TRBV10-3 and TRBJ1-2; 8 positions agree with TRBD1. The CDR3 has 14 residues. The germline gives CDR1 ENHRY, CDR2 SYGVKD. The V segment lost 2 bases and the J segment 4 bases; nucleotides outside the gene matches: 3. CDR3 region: CAISEPGTGYGYTF. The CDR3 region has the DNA TGTGCCATCAGTGAGCCAGGGACAGGCTATGGCTACACCTTC.

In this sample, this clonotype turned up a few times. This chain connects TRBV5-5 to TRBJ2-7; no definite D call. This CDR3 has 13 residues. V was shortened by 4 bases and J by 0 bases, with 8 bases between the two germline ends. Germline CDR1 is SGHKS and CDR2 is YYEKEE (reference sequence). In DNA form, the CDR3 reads TGTGCCAGCAGCCCAGAAAACTCCTACGAGCAGTACTTC. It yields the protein CASSPENSYEQYF. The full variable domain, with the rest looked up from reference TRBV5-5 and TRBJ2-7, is DAGVTQSPTHLIKTRGQQVTLRCSPISGHKSVSWYQQVLGQGPQFIFQYYEKEERGRGNFPDRFSARQFPNYSSELNVNALLLGDSALYLCASSPENSYEQYFGPGTRLTVT.

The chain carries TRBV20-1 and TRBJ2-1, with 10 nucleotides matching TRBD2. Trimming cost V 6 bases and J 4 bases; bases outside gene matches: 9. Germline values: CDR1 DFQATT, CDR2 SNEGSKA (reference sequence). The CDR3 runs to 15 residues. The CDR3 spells CSAPRVAGGYNEQFF. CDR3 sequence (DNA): TGCAGTGCCCCTAGGGTAGCGGGGGGTTACAATGAGCAGTTCTTC.

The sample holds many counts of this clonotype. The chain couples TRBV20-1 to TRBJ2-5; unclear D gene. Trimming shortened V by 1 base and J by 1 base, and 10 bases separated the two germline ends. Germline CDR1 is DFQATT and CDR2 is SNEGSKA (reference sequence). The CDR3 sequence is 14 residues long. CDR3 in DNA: TGCAGTGCTAGAGTAGTGGGCAGCCAAGAGACCCAGTACTTC. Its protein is CSARVVGSQETQYF.

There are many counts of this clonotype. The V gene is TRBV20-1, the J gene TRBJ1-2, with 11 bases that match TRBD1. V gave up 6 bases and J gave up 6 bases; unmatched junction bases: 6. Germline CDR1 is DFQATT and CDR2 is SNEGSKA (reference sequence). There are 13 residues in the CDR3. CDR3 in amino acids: CSASSGQGDGYTF. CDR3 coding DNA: TGCAGTGCCAGTTCGGGACAGGGGGATGGCTACACCTTC.